This TCR beta chain was observed in a study of cytomegalovirus exposure and HLA in healthy donors. Findings and limits, study-wide: TCR beta chains numbering 150 to 200 were designated cytomegalovirus-associated. In the 120 or so validation repertoires, approximately 94% of cluster scores exceeded 0, per a later analysis.

Only in-frame clones appear in the TCRdb table, and some are missing; sequencing was by immunoSEQ multiplex PCR. The sample holds more than 95,000 clones, 89% seen once. As concerns this clone: Its matching antigen is unknown.

CDR1 and CDR2 from the germline V gene are SEHNR and FQNEAQ (reference sequence). V shed 0 bases and J shed 3 bases, with 8 bases lying between them. The CDR3 has 14 amino acids. This rearrangement joins TRBV7-9 to TRBJ1-2, with D perhaps TRBD1 (6 bases). This clonotype was sampled from a woman between 18 and 29 years old in good health and CMV-seronegative. The sequencing input was PBMCs. The CDR3: CASSLAGADYGYTF. DNA for the CDR3: TGTGCCAGCAGCTTAGCGGGGGCAGACTATGGCTACACCTTC. The whole variable domain, filled in from reference TRBV7-9 and TRBJ1-2, reads DTGVSQNPRHKITKRGQNVTFRCDPISEHNRLYWYRQTLGQGPEFLTYFQNEAQLEKSRLLSDRFSAERPKGSFSTLEIQRTEQGDSAMYLCASSLAGADYGYTFGSGTRLTVV.